These 32 T cell receptor beta chains were all obtained from the same sample, sequenced in a study of T cell clonotyping in hematopoietic cell transplantation. Libraries were prepared by immunoSEQ multiplex PCR; TCRdb keeps only in-frame clonotypes and omits some of them. The sample includes more than 12,000 clones, about nine tenths of them seen just once. The source was PBMCs, collected 100 days after allogeneic stem cell transplant. These receptors were taken from a male patient in his 50s who had an allogeneic stem cell transplant from an unrelated donor, so T cells may come from the graft donor. Some clones in this sample may be carry-over from other donors' samples.

The chain recombines TRBV5-5 with TRBJ2-2; D uncertain. This CDR3 spans 17 amino acids. V was pared by 0 bases and J by 0 bases, with 12 bases between. CDR1 and CDR2 (germline): SGHKS, YYEKEE (reference sequence). The CDR3 reads CASSLGPIGSNTGELFF. The CDR3 nucleotides are TGTGCCAGCAGCTTGGGACCTATCGGGTCGAACACCGGGGAGCTGTTTTTT. Complete variable domain (other parts from reference TRBV5-5 and TRBJ2-2): DAGVTQSPTHLIKTRGQQVTLRCSPISGHKSVSWYQQVLGQGPQFIFQYYEKEERGRGNFPDRFSARQFPNYSSELNVNALLLGDSALYLCASSLGPIGSNTGELFFGEGSRLTVL.

The chain links TRBV6-1 to TRBJ2-7; D gene ambiguous. The CDR3 length is 10 residues. Germline V gives CDR1 MNHNS, CDR2 SASEGT. The V and J ends lost 5 bases and 4 bases respectively, with 3 bases between them. In DNA form, the CDR3 reads TGTGCCAGCAGTACTTACGAGCAGTACTTC. Translating it yields CASSTYEQYF.

The J gene is TRBJ1-6, the V gene TRBV5-1; 9 bases match TRBD1. The junction had 15 bases not matched to a gene; V was cut back by 3 bases and J by 8 bases. CDR1 is SGHRS and CDR2 is YFSETQ in the germline V gene. The length of the CDR3 is 18 residues. CDR3 nucleotide sequence: TGCGCCAGCAGCTCCCGGCCCGGGACAGGGAGCAAGGATTCACCCCTCCACTTT. It translates to CASSSRPGTGSKDSPLHF.

This clone was seen only a few times. The chain combines TRBV5-4 with TRBJ2-3, with 9 bases fitting TRBD1. The CDR3 sequence is 15 residues long. V shed 4 bases, J shed 5 bases, and the junction held 8 bases outside the gene matches. The germline CDR1 and CDR2 sequences are SGHNT and YYREEE (reference sequence). Here the CDR3 reads CASSPRTGAIDTQYF. Written as DNA, the CDR3 is TGTGCCAGCAGCCCTCGGACAGGGGCCATAGATACGCAGTATTTT.

The chain combines TRBV4-2 with TRBJ2-1; D may be TRBD1 (6 bases). Germline V gene data show CDR1 as LGHNA and CDR2 as YNFKEQ. The CDR3 contains 14 residues. Trimming took 2 bases from V and 7 from J, leaving 12 bases between them. DNA of the CDR3: TGTGCCAGCAGCCAAAAGCGAGGGGGTAATGAGCAGTTCTTC. Translated: CASSQKRGGNEQFF.

This sequence joins TRBV6-5 and TRBJ2-3, with D unclear. Trimming removed 5 bases at V and 2 bases at J, with 8 bases between. The germline gives CDR1 MNHEY, CDR2 SVGAGI. The CDR3 has 13 residues. The CDR3 loop is CASSESPTDTQYF. The CDR3 nucleotides are TGTGCCAGCAGTGAATCACCCACAGATACGCAGTATTTT.

This clone occurred once. V and J are TRBV6-6 and TRBJ2-7, with a tentative D call TRBD1 (5 bases). With 6 bases removed from V and 6 bases from J, the gap between germline ends came to 18 bases. The CDR3 runs 14 residues. Germline V gives CDR1 MNHNY, CDR2 SVGAGI (reference sequence). The CDR3 is CASSSSGPLSEQYF. The CDR3 bases are TGTGCCAGCAGCTCCTCAGGGCCCCTATCCGAGCAGTACTTC.

This clone was detected only once. V and J are TRBV25-1 and TRBJ1-1; 8 bases are a match to TRBD1. Germline V CDR1 and CDR2: MGHDK, SYGVNS. This CDR3 has 17 amino acids. V shed 4 bases, J shed 0 bases, and the junction held 10 bases outside the gene matches. The CDR3 here is CASSGKQGGNMNTEAFF. The CDR3 bases are TGTGCCAGCAGTGGGAAACAGGGGGGAAACATGAACACTGAAGCTTTCTTT.

The CDR3: CASSQDTGSPQETQYF. DNA for the CDR3: TGCGCCAGCAGCCAAGATACGGGGTCCCCCCAAGAGACCCAGTACTTC. The J gene is TRBJ2-5, the V gene TRBV4-1; tentative D call: TRBD2 (5 bases). This CDR3 region has 16 residues. V was pared by 0 bases and J by 1 base, with 12 bases between. CDR1 and CDR2 (germline): MGHRA, YSYEKL.

The CDR3, as DNA: TGTGCCAGCAGCCAAGAGGTGGGGATTGGGTTCGATGAGCAGTTCTTC. Its protein is CASSQEVGIGFDEQFF. The chain uses TRBV4-2 and TRBJ2-1; no reliable D call. There are 16 residues in the CDR3. The germline V gene has CDR1 LGHNA and CDR2 YNFKEQ. V was shortened by 0 bases and J by 8 bases, with 17 bases between the two germline ends.

The chain employs TRBV7-2 and TRBJ1-2; the match to TRBD1 covers 7 bases. V was pared by 5 bases and J by 4 bases, with 10 bases of the junction left unmatched. CDR3 length: 15 residues. The V gene's germline CDR1 is SGHTA and CDR2 FQGNSA. CDR3 amino acids: CASSEFKGAGYGYTF. Here the CDR3 DNA reads TGTGCCAGCAGCGAGTTTAAGGGGGCGGGCTATGGCTACACCTTC.

This sequence joins TRBV5-4 and TRBJ2-5, with D tentatively TRBD2 (6 bases). Trimming took off 0 bases at V and 5 bases at J, with 17 bases between the two ends. Germline CDR1 is SGHNT and CDR2 is YYREEE (reference sequence). This CDR3 comprises 16 residues. The CDR3, as DNA: TGTGCCAGCAGCTTGGCCGCGGGACGCTTTGGGGAGACCCAGTACTTC. Its translation: CASSLAAGRFGETQYF.

The chain combines TRBV5-1 with TRBJ2-5, with 9 positions matching TRBD1. CDR1 SGHRS and CDR2 YFSETQ come from the germline V gene. This CDR3 region has 13 residues. The trim removed 8 bases at V and 4 bases at J, leaving 6 bases unmatched. In DNA, the CDR3 is TGCGCCAGTGGACAGGGGAATCGAGAGACCCAGTACTTC. Protein: CASGQGNRETQYF.

The V and J genes are TRBV9 and TRBJ1-3; D gene uncertain. The CDR3 covers 17 residues. The V end was cut by 4 bases, the J end by 0 bases, with 17 bases between. Germline V gene lookup returns CDR1 SGDLS and CDR2 YYNGEE. Here the CDR3 DNA reads TGTGCCAGCAGCATTTCGGACTCAGCCTCCTCTGGAAACACCATATATTTT. Translating gives CASSISDSASSGNTIYF.

The rearrangement uses TRBV7-9 and TRBJ1-1; maybe TRBD1 (5 bases). V dropped 4 bases and J dropped 3 bases, with 18 bases sitting between them. This CDR3 is 16 amino acids long. Germline lookup yields CDR1 SEHNR and CDR2 FQNEAQ (reference sequence). Here the CDR3 reads CASSSHRGAGDTEAFF. CDR3 coding DNA: TGTGCCAGCAGCTCACACCGAGGGGCGGGGGACACTGAAGCTTTCTTT.

The chain recombines TRBV5-1 with TRBJ2-1; 8 nucleotides match TRBD2. The CDR3 is 14 residues long. Germline values: CDR1 SGHRS, CDR2 YFSETQ. The V gene end was trimmed by 4 bases and the J gene end by 5 bases; junction bases not matched to a gene: 5. The CDR3, as DNA: TGCGCCAGCAGCCCGACTAGCGAGAACAATGAGCAGTTCTTC. Its protein product is CASSPTSENNEQFF.

V usage is TRBV4-1 and J usage is TRBJ2-1, with D tentatively TRBD2 (5 bases). The V gene lost 1 base and the J gene lost 10 bases, with 17 bases spanning the gap. The germline V gene encodes CDR1 MGHRA and CDR2 YSYEKL. CDR3 length: 15 amino acids. The CDR3 DNA is TGCGCCAGCAGCCAAGGAGGGCAGCTCTTAAGAGAGCAGTTCTTC. It codes for CASSQGGQLLREQFF.

The rearrangement links TRBV9 to TRBJ1-2; 9 bases are a match to TRBD1. CDR3 size: 14 residues. Germline CDR1 and CDR2: SGDLS and YYNGEE. V trimming: 7 bases; J trimming: 5 bases; junction bases outside the gene matches: 9. In nucleotides, the CDR3 is TGTGCCAGCTCGCCGATGGACAGGGGTTATGGCTACACCTTC. It encodes CASSPMDRGYGYTF.

This chain joins TRBV6-5 and TRBJ2-4; D is perhaps TRBD1 or TRBD2 (5 bases each). Per the germline V gene, CDR1 is MNHEY and CDR2 is SVGAGI. The CDR3 spans 13 residues. Trimming removed 8 bases from V and 5 bases from J, with 13 bases in between. In DNA, the CDR3 is TGTGCCAGCCCACGGGGCCCCGAAAACATTCAGTACTTC. As protein: CASPRGPENIQYF.

The chain is built from TRBV10-3 and TRBJ2-5; D is ambiguous. The length of the CDR3 is 9 residues. In germline, CDR1 is ENHRY, CDR2 SYGVKD. The germline V and J ends were trimmed by 9 bases and 2 bases, with 1 base remaining between them. For the CDR3, the DNA is TGTGCCATACAAGAGACCCAGTACTTC. Encoded protein: CAIQETQYF.

The chain joins TRBV5-1 to TRBJ1-1; possible D gene TRBD1, 6 bases. This CDR3 has 17 residues. Per the germline V gene, CDR1 is SGHRS and CDR2 is YFSETQ. Trimming shortened V by 0 bases and J by 0 bases, and 15 bases separated the two germline ends. The CDR3 here is CASSLVLQGMVNTEAFF. The CDR3 DNA sequence: TGCGCCAGCAGCTTGGTGCTCCAGGGGATGGTGAACACTGAAGCTTTCTTT. The complete variable domain, with remaining parts taken from reference TRBV5-1 and TRBJ1-1, reads KAGVTQTPRYLIKTRGQQVTLSCSPISGHRSVSWYQQTPGQGLQFLFEYFSETQRNKGNFPGRFSGRQFSNSRSEMNVSTLELGDSALYLCASSLVLQGMVNTEAFFGQGTRLTVV.

This chain connects TRBV11-1 to TRBJ2-3, with a weak D call TRBD1 (6 bases). The germline V and J ends were trimmed by 5 bases and 3 bases, with 9 bases remaining between them. This CDR3 comprises 13 residues. Germline V gene data show CDR1 as SGHAT and CDR2 as FQDESV (reference sequence). CDR3 loop: CASSIQGTDTQYF. In nucleotides, the CDR3 is TGTGCCAGCAGCATACAGGGAACAGATACGCAGTATTTT.

The gene calls are TRBV28 and TRBJ2-2; 9 bases are shared with TRBD2. Germline CDR1 and CDR2: MDHEN and SYDVKM. The CDR3 sequence is 15 residues long. The J segment lost 4 bases and the V segment lost 4 bases, leaving 4 bases of the junction unmatched. The CDR3 DNA follows: TGTGCCAGCAGTTCCCAGCGGGAGGTCACCGGGGAGCTGTTTTTT. Residues: CASSSQREVTGELFF. Looking up the rest from reference TRBV28 and TRBJ2-2 gives the full variable domain: DVKVTQSSRYLVKRTGEKVFLECVQDMDHENMFWYRQDPGLGLRLIYFSYDVKMKEKGDIPEGYSVSREKKERFSLILESASTNQTSMYLCASSSQREVTGELFFGEGSRLTVL.

The V and J genes are TRBV5-4 and TRBJ1-2, with TRBD1 identical over 7 bases. The CDR3 length is 14 residues. J was trimmed by 2 bases and V by 4 bases; bases with no gene match: 5. Germline V CDR1 and CDR2: SGHNT, YYREEE (reference sequence). The CDR3 nucleotides read TGTGCCAGCAGCCGGGAGGGGGCCAACTATGGCTACACCTTC. Translation: CASSREGANYGYTF.

This chain uses TRBV7-9 with TRBJ2-1; D is unresolved. Germline V gene data show CDR1 as SEHNR and CDR2 as FQNEAQ (reference sequence). Trimming stripped 1 base from V and 8 bases from J, with 15 bases between. CDR3 length: 15 residues. CDR3 residues: CASSLGLAPWDEQFF. The CDR3 bases are TGTGCCAGCAGCTTAGGTCTGGCTCCCTGGGATGAGCAGTTCTTC.

The chain combines TRBV11-2 with TRBJ2-7; 8 bases are shared with TRBD2. CDR1 is SGHAT, CDR2 FQNNGV, per germline. The CDR3 totals 18 residues. Losses at the gene ends were 5 bases for V and 2 bases for J; bases not matched to a gene: 17. DNA for the CDR3: TGTGCCAGCAGCAAAAGGCCTAGCGGGCCCAGCCGGACCTACGAGCAGTACTTC. It is translated as CASSKRPSGPSRTYEQYF. Filled out from reference TRBV11-2 and TRBJ2-7, the complete variable domain reads EAGVAQSPRYKIIEKRQSVAFWCNPISGHATLYWYQQILGQGPKLLIQFQNNGVVDDSQLPKDRFSAERLKGVDSTLKIQPAKLEDSAVYLCASSKRPSGPSRTYEQYFGPGTRLTVT.

The genes are TRBV30 and TRBJ2-7; D possibly uses TRBD1 or TRBD2 (7 bases each). This CDR3 contains 14 residues. V was clipped by 1 base and J by 7 bases, with 17 bases between them. The germline V gene encodes CDR1 GTSNPN and CDR2 SVGIG (reference sequence). CDR3 region: CAWSADRREWEQYF. CDR3 bases: TGTGCCTGGAGTGCGGACAGGCGGGAGTGGGAGCAGTACTTC.

The chain joins TRBV29-1 to TRBJ2-5; D may be TRBD1 (6 bases). Trimming cost V 6 bases and J 2 bases, with 16 bases left between them. Germline V gene lookup returns CDR1 SQVTM and CDR2 ANQGSEA. The CDR3 is 14 amino acids. The CDR3: CSVAPTGYQETQYF. CDR3 DNA sequence: TGCAGCGTCGCCCCTACAGGGTATCAAGAGACCCAGTACTTC.

This clone has a single count. The chain joins TRBV10-3 to TRBJ2-3, with D possibly matching TRBD1 (6 bases). Trimming shortened V by 2 bases and J by 2 bases, and 11 bases separated the two germline ends. Germline V gene data show CDR1 as ENHRY and CDR2 as SYGVKD. The CDR3 runs 15 residues. Written as DNA, the CDR3 is TGTGCCATCAGTGAGAACGACAGGTCCACAGATACGCAGTATTTT. Protein product: CAISENDRSTDTQYF.

The genes are TRBV7-9 and TRBJ1-6; D is uncertain. Trimming left V 1 base short and J 8 bases short, with 12 bases between. Germline CDR1 SEHNR, CDR2 FQNEAQ (reference sequence). This CDR3 comprises 15 residues. The CDR3, as DNA: TGTGCCAGCAGCTTAGTGAAGGGAGGAGATTCACCCCTCCACTTT. Residues: CASSLVKGGDSPLHF.

This sequence joins TRBV7-6 and TRBJ1-1; unclear D gene. The V and J ends lost 5 bases and 2 bases respectively, with 12 bases between them. CDR3 length: 14 residues. Germline V gene lookup returns CDR1 SGHVS and CDR2 FNYEAQ. CDR3: CASSQQLTNTEAFF. CDR3 in DNA: TGTGCCAGCAGCCAACAGTTAACAAACACTGAAGCTTTCTTT.

The rearrangement links TRBV6-1 to TRBJ2-2; D is unresolved. The CDR3 totals 15 residues. V lost 0 bases, J lost 2 bases, and 7 bases lay in between. Germline V gene sequence: CDR1 MNHNS, CDR2 SASEGT. CDR3 sequence: CASSEAAVNTGELFF. In DNA, the CDR3 is TGTGCCAGCAGTGAAGCGGCAGTAAACACCGGGGAGCTGTTTTTT.